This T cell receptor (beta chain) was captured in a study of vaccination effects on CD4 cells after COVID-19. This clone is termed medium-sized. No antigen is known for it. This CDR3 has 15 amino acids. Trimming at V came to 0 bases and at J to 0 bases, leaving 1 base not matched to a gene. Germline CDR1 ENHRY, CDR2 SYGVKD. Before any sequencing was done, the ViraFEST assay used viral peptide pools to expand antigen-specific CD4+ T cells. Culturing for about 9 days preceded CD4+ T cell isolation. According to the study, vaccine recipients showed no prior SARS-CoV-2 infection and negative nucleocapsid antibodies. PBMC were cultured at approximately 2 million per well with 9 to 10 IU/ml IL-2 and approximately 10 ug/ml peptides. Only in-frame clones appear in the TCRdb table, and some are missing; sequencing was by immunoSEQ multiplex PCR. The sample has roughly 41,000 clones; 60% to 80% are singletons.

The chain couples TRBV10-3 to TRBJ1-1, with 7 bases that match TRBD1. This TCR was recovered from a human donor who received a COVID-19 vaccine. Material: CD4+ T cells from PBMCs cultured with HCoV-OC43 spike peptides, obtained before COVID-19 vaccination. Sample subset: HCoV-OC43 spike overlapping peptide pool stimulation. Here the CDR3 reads CAISESGTVNTEAFF. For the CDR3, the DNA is TGTGCCATCAGTGAGTCCGGGACAGTGAACACTGAAGCTTTCTTT.